The 25 T cell receptor beta chains given below trace back to one sample, sequenced in a study of CD8 T cells in Susac syndrome. RNA amounts of roughly 0.5 to 1 ug underwent reverse transcription with random hexamers. TCRdb reprocessed the immunoSEQ multiplex PCR reads with MiXCR, giving one entry per CDR3 protein. The sample has 150,000 to 180,000 distinct CDR3 sequences; 95% to 96% are singletons. Sequenced material: CD8+ T cells from PBMCs. These receptors originate from a human donor with multiple sclerosis.

V usage is TRBV9 and J usage is TRBJ1-1, with D uncertain. Trimming removed 3 bases from V and 0 bases from J, with 9 bases in between. Germline CDR1 reads SGDLS; CDR2 reads YYNGEE. The CDR3 runs 14 residues. This CDR3 is CASSARALNTEAFF. The CDR3 DNA reads TGTGCCAGCAGCGCCCGGGCCTTGAACACTGAAGCTTTCTTT.

This chain uses TRBV29-1 with TRBJ2-7; the match to TRBD1 covers 10 bases. The CDR3 is 14 amino acids. J gave up 3 bases and V 4 bases, and 6 bases lay outside the gene matches. Germline V gene data show CDR1 as SQVTM and CDR2 as ANQGSEA. The CDR3 loop is CSVGRDRGFYEQYF. The CDR3 DNA reads as TGCAGCGTTGGGAGGGACAGGGGTTTCTACGAGCAGTACTTC.

The V call is TRBV30, the J call TRBJ2-7, with D perhaps being TRBD1 or TRBD2 (5 bases each). This CDR3 is built from 15 residues. Germline V CDR1 and CDR2: GTSNPN, SVGIG (reference sequence). V lost 2 bases, J lost 3 bases, and 17 bases lay in between. The CDR3 DNA reads TGTGCCTGGAGTACCCGGGACCTCGAAGACTACGAGCAGTACTTC. This sequence encodes CAWSTRDLEDYEQYF.

The chain uses TRBV3-1 and TRBJ2-2, with TRBD2 identical over 8 bases. Trimming took 0 bases from V and 1 from J; bases not matched to a gene: 4. CDR1 and CDR2 (germline): LGHDT, YNNKEL (reference sequence). This CDR3 contains 17 residues. CDR3 nucleotide sequence: TGTGCCAGCAGCCAAGATTGGCGGGGGGAGAACACCGGGGAGCTGTTTTTT. It is translated as CASSQDWRGENTGELFF.

On this clonotype itself: Here the CDR3 omits its conserved ending phenylalanine or tryptophan, so a read error is the likely source. V and J are TRBV13 and TRBJ2-7; 9 nucleotides agree with TRBD1. V gave up 5 bases and J gave up 4 bases; unmatched junction bases: 6. The V gene's germline CDR1 is PRHDT and CDR2 FYEKMQ (reference sequence). The CDR3 sequence is 14 residues long. This CDR3 is CASSLRDREYEQYL. CDR3 sequence (DNA): TGTGCCAGCAGCCTACGGGACAGGGAATACGAGCAGTACCTC.

The V gene is TRBV7-2, the J gene TRBJ1-6; maybe TRBD1 (5 bases). This CDR3 comprises 11 residues. In germline, CDR1 is SGHTA, CDR2 FQGNSA. Trimming took 6 bases from V and 14 from J, leaving 11 bases between them. The CDR3 protein is CASRAGITLHF. The CDR3 nucleotides are TGTGCCAGCAGAGCAGGGATTACCCTCCACTTT. The whole variable domain, filled in from reference TRBV7-2 and TRBJ1-6, reads GAGVSQSPSNKVTEKGKDVELRCDPISGHTALYWYRQSLGQGLEFLIYFQGNSAPDKSGLPSDRFSAERTGGSVSTLTIQRTQQEDSAVYLCASRAGITLHFGNGTRLTVT.

In its sample, this clonotype was seen once. This chain's CDR3 is CASSFGRGNTGELFF. CDR3 coding DNA: TGTGCCAGCAGTTTCGGACGGGGAAACACCGGGGAGCTGTTTTTT. The chain employs TRBV6-6 and TRBJ2-2; TRBD2 is a possible D gene (5 bases). The germline V gene encodes CDR1 MNHNY and CDR2 SVGAGI (reference sequence). V was clipped by 4 bases and J by 2 bases, with 11 bases between them. The CDR3 spans 15 residues.

This chain links TRBV5-6 with TRBJ1-6, with TRBD1 matching over 7 bases. CDR1 and CDR2 (germline): SGHDT, YYEEEE. After removal of 4 bases from V and 5 bases from J, the junction contained 12 bases not matched to a gene. The CDR3 length is 17 residues. The CDR3 DNA reads TGTGCCAGCAGCGGGGCCAACCGGGACAGCCATAATTCACCCCTCCACTTT. Protein sequence: CASSGANRDSHNSPLHF.

This clonotype was detected only once. This chain uses TRBV30 with TRBJ1-2; weak D call: TRBD1 (6 bases). The CDR3 runs 13 residues. CDR1 is GTSNPN, CDR2 SVGIG, per germline (reference sequence). The V and J ends lost 0 bases and 7 bases respectively, with 12 bases between them. CDR3 region: CAWSVRGAGGYTF. As DNA, the CDR3 is TGTGCCTGGAGTGTAAGGGGGGCTGGTGGCTACACCTTC.

This CDR3 is CSASGGQGVEQYF. Written as DNA, the CDR3 is TGCAGTGCTTCAGGGGGACAGGGCGTCGAGCAGTACTTC. The chain joins TRBV20-1 to TRBJ2-7; TRBD1 matches at 9 bases. Trimming took 5 bases from V and 6 from J; bases not matched to a gene: 8. The V gene's germline CDR1 is DFQATT and CDR2 SNEGSKA (reference sequence). The CDR3 contains 13 residues.

The V call is TRBV15, the J call TRBJ2-3; 11 nucleotides agree with TRBD2. Germline lookup yields CDR1 LNHNV and CDR2 YYDKDF (reference sequence). V was clipped by 5 bases and J by 2 bases; unmatched bases: 6. This CDR3 has 16 amino acids. The DNA of the CDR3 is TGTGCCACCAGCGGCTTAGCGGGGGGGTTCACAGATACGCAGTATTTT. Translated: CATSGLAGGFTDTQYF.

The CDR3 nucleotides read TGTGCCAGCAGCTGGACAGGGAGCTATGGCTACACCTTC. Its translation: CASSWTGSYGYTF. The chain is built from TRBV13 and TRBJ1-2; 8 bases are shared with TRBD1. Germline-derived CDR1 and CDR2 are PRHDT and FYEKMQ (reference sequence). This CDR3 is 13 amino acids long. The junction had 2 bases not matched to a gene; V was cut back by 4 bases and J by 4 bases.

The rearrangement uses TRBV2 and TRBJ2-5; no clear D gene. Germline CDR1 and CDR2: SNHLY and FYNNEI. V was cut by 0 bases and J by 1 base, with 12 bases left in between. The CDR3 length is 16 residues. This CDR3 reads CASSEAHLTIQETQYF. CDR3 DNA sequence: TGTGCCAGCAGTGAAGCCCATTTGACAATCCAAGAGACCCAGTACTTC.

This clonotype has a single count. V is TRBV30 and J is TRBJ1-1; possibly TRBD1 for D (5 bases). This CDR3 is 12 amino acids long. V gave up 7 bases and J gave up 3 bases, with 12 bases separating them. The germline gives CDR1 GTSNPN, CDR2 SVGIG (reference sequence). The CDR3 DNA reads TGTGCCTTGGAAGGGGATTACACTGAAGCTTTCTTT. Translating gives CALEGDYTEAFF.

This clonotype was found once. This chain joins TRBV19 and TRBJ1-1, with 10 bases fitting TRBD1. This CDR3 is 17 amino acids long. Germline CDR1 is LNHDA and CDR2 is SQIVND (reference sequence). The J segment lost 1 base and the V segment lost 5 bases, leaving 10 bases of the junction unmatched. CDR3: CASSSIEWDRGNTEAFF. CDR3 DNA sequence: TGTGCCAGTAGTTCGATAGAGTGGGACAGGGGGAACACTGAAGCTTTCTTT. The full variable domain, rest sourced from reference TRBV19 and TRBJ1-1, is DGGITQSPKYLFRKEGQNVTLSCEQNLNHDAMYWYRQDPGQGLRLIYYSQIVNDFQKGDIAEGYSVSREKKESFPLTVTSAQKNPTAFYLCASSSIEWDRGNTEAFFGQGTRLTVV.

V is TRBV20-1 and J is TRBJ2-1, with a tentative D call TRBD2 (5 bases). Deletions cut 3 bases from V and 2 bases from J, with 17 bases between. The germline V gene has CDR1 DFQATT and CDR2 SNEGSKA (reference sequence). This CDR3 has 16 amino acids. The chain's CDR3 is CSASPDYVRAYNEQFF. The DNA for the CDR3 is TGCAGTGCTAGCCCAGACTACGTTAGGGCCTACAATGAGCAGTTCTTC.

The V and J genes are TRBV12-3 or TRBV12-4 and TRBJ2-5; 9 bases fit TRBD1. The CDR3 runs to 15 residues. Germline trimming cut 3 bases from V and 4 bases from J; bases unmatched to any gene: 6. CDR3 bases: TGTGCCAGCAGTTTGACGACAGGGGGAAGAGAGACCCAGTACTTC. Protein product: CASSLTTGGRETQYF.

The chain employs TRBV3-1 and TRBJ1-5; TRBD1 is a possible D gene (6 bases). V was clipped by 0 bases and J by 0 bases, with 12 bases between them. The CDR3 sequence is 17 residues long. Germline CDR1 and CDR2: LGHDT and YNNKEL (reference sequence). The CDR3 DNA reads TGTGCCAGCAGCCAAGATAGCAGGGGAATTAGCAATCAGCCCCAGCATTTT. Translating it yields CASSQDSRGISNQPQHF.

The chain has TRBV7-9 and TRBJ1-6; D might be TRBD1 (5 bases). The CDR3 totals 15 residues. Trimming removed 4 bases from V and 9 bases from J, with 16 bases in between. The germline CDR1 and CDR2 sequences are SEHNR and FQNEAQ (reference sequence). The CDR3, as DNA: TGTGCCAGCAGCTCTAACGACAGATTCGGTTCACCCCTCCACTTT. It codes for CASSSNDRFGSPLHF.

V and J are TRBV20-1 and TRBJ2-3; TRBD2 is a possible D gene (5 bases). The CDR3 runs to 12 residues. V was trimmed by 8 bases and J by 0 bases, leaving 9 bases between them. CDR1 and CDR2 (germline): DFQATT, SNEGSKA (reference sequence). The CDR3 protein is CSFEGSTDTQYF. For the CDR3, the DNA is TGCAGTTTTGAGGGAAGCACAGATACGCAGTATTTT.

This clonotype was seen just once. The chain employs TRBV5-1 and TRBJ1-1; D may be TRBD1 (5 bases). This CDR3 has 14 amino acids. Germline-derived CDR1 and CDR2 are SGHRS and YFSETQ. Trimming removed 2 bases from V and 3 bases from J, with 11 bases in between. The CDR3 DNA reads as TGCGCCAGCAGCTTTGGGGGTGAGGACACTGAAGCTTTCTTT. Translating it yields CASSFGGEDTEAFF.

This clonotype was recorded once. The chain has TRBV11-1 and TRBJ2-2; TRBD2 agrees at 12 bases. There are 20 residues in the CDR3. J was trimmed by 5 bases and V by 7 bases; bases with no gene match: 20. Germline V gives CDR1 SGHAT, CDR2 FQDESV (reference sequence). This CDR3 is CASTLLSTSGGTVGTGELFF. CDR3 coding DNA: TGTGCCAGCACCCTACTCAGCACTAGCGGGGGGACTGTCGGGACCGGGGAGCTGTTTTTT.

The gene calls are TRBV11-2 and TRBJ1-2; D not certain. Germline CDR1 reads SGHAT; CDR2 reads FQNNGV. Trimming took off 5 bases at V and 5 bases at J, with 12 bases between the two ends. The CDR3 is 13 amino acids. The CDR3 region is CASSLRTGYGYTF. CDR3 DNA: TGTGCCAGCAGCCTAAGGACGGGATATGGCTACACCTTC.

The chain employs TRBV12-5 and TRBJ1-1; D is ambiguous. The V end lost 7 bases, the J end lost 5 bases, and 11 bases lay between the germline ends. Germline V gene sequence: CDR1 LGHNT, CDR2 FRNRAP. The CDR3 is 12 residues long. The CDR3 is CASELGGTEAFF. The CDR3 DNA sequence: TGTGCTAGTGAATTGGGAGGGACTGAAGCTTTCTTT.

The chain carries TRBV27 and TRBJ1-2, with D possibly being TRBD1 (6 bases). V lost 5 bases and J 6 bases, leaving 16 bases between the germline ends. CDR1 is MNHEY and CDR2 is SMNVEV in the germline V gene (reference sequence). CDR3 size: 14 residues. CDR3 sequence (DNA): TGTGCCAGCAGTCAGGAGGGGGGCATTGATGGCTACACCTTC. It encodes CASSQEGGIDGYTF.